This T cell receptor beta chain is from a study of T-cell reconstitution after alpha-beta-depleted transplantation in children. Preparation of the TCRbeta library involved a method that used unique molecular identifiers. TCRdb analysed the PCR reads with MiXCR anew, one entry per CDR3 protein. The data show 200,000 to 250,000 distinct CDR3 sequences, with about 9.2% seen just once and 5% to 7% held by the top ten. This clonotype has more than one count but fewer than ten. The source material was PBMCs from the stem cell graft donor, sampled from the stem cell graft. The clonotype was recovered from a human donor who donated a stem cell graft to a child with acute lymphoblastic leukemia.

The CDR3 sequence is CASSSGRLYEQYF. The CDR3 DNA sequence: TGCGCCAGCAGCTCGGGACGACTCTACGAGCAGTACTTC. The chain links TRBV5-1 to TRBJ2-7, with D possibly being TRBD1 or TRBD2 (5 bases each). The CDR3 length is 13 residues. Trimming shortened V by 3 bases and J by 3 bases, and 10 bases separated the two germline ends. CDR1 SGHRS and CDR2 YFSETQ come from the germline V gene.